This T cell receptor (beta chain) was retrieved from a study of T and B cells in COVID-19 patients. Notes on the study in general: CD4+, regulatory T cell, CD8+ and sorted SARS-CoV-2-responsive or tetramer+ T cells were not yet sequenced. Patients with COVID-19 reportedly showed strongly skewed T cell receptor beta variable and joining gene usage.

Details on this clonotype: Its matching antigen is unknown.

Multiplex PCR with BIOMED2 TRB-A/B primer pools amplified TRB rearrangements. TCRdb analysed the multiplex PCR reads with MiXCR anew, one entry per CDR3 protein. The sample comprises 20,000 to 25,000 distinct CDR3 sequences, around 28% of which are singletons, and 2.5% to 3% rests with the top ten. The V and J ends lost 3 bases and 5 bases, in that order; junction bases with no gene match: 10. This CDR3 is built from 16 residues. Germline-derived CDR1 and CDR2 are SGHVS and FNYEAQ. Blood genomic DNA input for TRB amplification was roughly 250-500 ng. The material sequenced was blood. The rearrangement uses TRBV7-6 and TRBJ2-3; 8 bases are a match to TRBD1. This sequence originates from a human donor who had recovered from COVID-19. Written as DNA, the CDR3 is TGTGCCAGCAGCTTCGGTGGCAGGGGGCTGAGAGATACGCAGTATTTT. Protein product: CASSFGGRGLRDTQYF. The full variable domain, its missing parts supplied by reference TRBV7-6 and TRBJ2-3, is GAGVSQSPRYKVTKRGQDVALRCDPISGHVSLYWYRQALGQGPEFLTYFNYEAQQDKSGLPNDRFSAERPEGSISTLTIQRTEQRDSAMYRCASSFGGRGLRDTQYFGPGTRLTVL.